This T cell receptor beta chain was identified in a study of shared clonotypes between healthy human individuals. Study results and caveats: Clonotype sharing among donors, it was expected, would be affected by sequencing depth.

Of note for this clone: No antigen is known for it. This may be a read error: a much more frequent sequence differs by one nucleotide. This CDR3 is also generated by other DNA sequences in the sample.

TCRdb's copy holds only in-frame clones and misses some; the assay was immunoSEQ multiplex PCR. The sample has over a million clones; around 95% are singletons. The V gene lost 1 base and the J gene lost 1 base, with 7 bases spanning the gap. There are 14 residues in the CDR3. Looked up from germline, CDR1 is SGHRS and CDR2 is YFSETQ. The sequenced material came from naive CD4+ T cells sorted from blood. Sample subset: CD45RA+ positively selected. The chain recombines TRBV5-1 with TRBJ2-3; D possibly corresponds to TRBD2 (6 bases). The receptor comes from a young man in good health. The CDR3 DNA reads TGCGCCAGCAGCTTGTTAGCGGGCACAGATACGCAGTATTTT. Its protein product is CASSLLAGTDTQYF.